This TCR beta chain was retrieved from a study of cytomegalovirus exposure and HLA in healthy donors (TCRdb year 2017). Broadly, across the study: An earlier analysis of several hundred of the donors reported 276 Gb of sequence data and 95 million to 120 million unique TCR beta sequences obtained from 180 million or so T cells. Every repertoire in the discovery cohort had been generated on one and the same sequencing platform. Rather than drawing on any new phenotypic data, the later analysis identified candidate immune exposures from TCR beta sequences and the way those sequences occurred across donors. Class I and class II HLA loci were covered by the typing at four-digit resolution. Besides the first cohort of under 700 subjects, a separate validation cohort made up of 95 to 150 different subjects was used. To predict cytomegalovirus infection status, the study combined high-throughput TCR immunosequencing, statistical association of individual TCRs with disease status, and machine learning. Among the roughly 400 genotyped donors, around 81% belonged to the genetic ancestry cluster associated with self-reported Caucasian donors. A later analysis re-examined previously published TCR beta repertoires from 610 or so donors and added high-resolution HLA genotyping to investigate patterns of TCR occurrence. A later genetic analysis took genome-wide SNP genotypes for about three fifths of the 666 donors and used that subset as a discovery cohort. Donor age, sex, ethnicity and CMV serostatus were collected together with the repertoire data. In an earlier analysis of 587 of the donors, high-throughput TCR beta sequencing was used to judge whether each TCR beta V gene segment behaved as functional or pseudogenic. Roughly five DR-DQ haplotypes were handled as single units for association and clustering, since linkage in the cohort was strong. The study aimed to test whether signatures of past pathogen exposure could be identified by cataloging public T cell receptors. Typing coverage differed by locus: A, B, C, DRB1 and DQB1 were typed in about 629-630 donors, DQA1 in about 560, DPA1 in 606, and DPB1 in approximately 450. The study used immunosequencing to profile the T cell repertoires of some 600 subjects and linked those repertoires to cytomegalovirus serostatus. Approximately 310 gigabases of sequencing data and around 80 million unique TCR sequences made up an early release that covered 500 to 650 HLA-typed donors. Among a few hundred genotyped donors of the cohort, an average of approximately 240,000 unique TCR beta nucleotide sequences were sequenced per donor, 15% to 20% of them non-productive. The research as a whole found: Compared with equally common non-associated chains, HLA-associated TCR beta chains in a later analysis were more clonally expanded and had lower generation probabilities. Most TCR sequences were observed very rarely across donors, whereas some public TCRs were present in many individuals. Presence/absence analyses assumed roughly uniform sequencing depth across donors, an assumption that may not hold. CMV serostatus was the only immune exposure information available for the cohort. Strong co-occurrence of HLA alleles, especially DR and DQ, made assigning TCR associations to individual alleles difficult. According to a later genetic analysis, donors in an Asian-associated ancestry cluster had fewer N-insertions in productive TCRs than the roughly 670-donor mean. The sequencing pipeline was judged likely to have produced a cluster of highly shared sequence variants as a technical artifact. This cohort had only TCR beta chains sequenced, and the lack of alpha or paired-chain data limited which features could be detected. The authors suggested that the approach could potentially be extended to other disease states and immunological phenotypes. A later analysis found that TCR association rates varied across HLA loci, with DRB1 alleles showing the most associated TCRs and HLA-C alleles the fewest. A further reported finding was that TCR beta sequences accurately predicted the HLA-A and HLA-B alleles for most subjects in the first cohort. Because the 87-base-pair reads could not distinguish some IMGT-functional V segments, including TRBV6-2 and TRBV6-3, those segments were excluded. Cytomegalovirus status was reported to be diagnosed by the classifier with high specificity and sensitivity in both the original and validation cohorts. V-gene and J-gene trimming of TCR beta chains was associated with a missense DCLRE1C variant in a later genetic analysis, and the association was replicated in an independent cohort. Correlated functional status among segregating V segments might reflect linkage disequilibrium, but an unknown experimental factor could not be ruled out. The study listed 150 to 200 TCR beta chains as associated with cytomegalovirus. An earlier analysis of approximately 500 of the donors showed that most TCR beta V segments appeared in productive rearrangements either about 87% or about 30% of the time, which broadly matched IMGT annotations. According to a later analysis, most CMV-associated TCR beta chains appeared to be HLA-restricted, and the HLA associations seemed to be driven largely by CMV exposure. A few of the identified cytomegalovirus-associated TCR beta chains were confirmed in vitro to be specific for cytomegalovirus antigens. A later analysis associated about 17,000 TCR beta sequences with specific HLA alleles at a false discovery rate of 0.05. Because HLA typing was unavailable for some donors at each locus, only the typed subset was used in association tests. Several of the top co-occurrence clusters appeared to be linked to parvovirus B19, influenza, CMV and Epstein-Barr virus, according to a later analysis. The earlier analysis of 450 to 700 of the donors excluded seventeen rarely observed V segments, including chromosome 9 orphons, because counts were too low.

For this chain, trimming is 6 bases at the V end and 4 bases at the J end, and the number of junction bases without a gene match is 10. Looking up the germline V gene (reference sequence) yields CDR1 MNHEY and CDR2 SMNVEV. The CDR3, from cysteine to phenylalanine, totals 15 residues. Only the CDR3 region is kept as DNA, spanning 45 bases read in frame from base 1. Libraries were prepared through the immunoSEQ multiplex PCR assay. A mixture of 60 forward primers for TCR Vbeta segments and 13 reverse primers for TCR Jbeta segments was used in the multiplex PCR. Amplification of the CDR3 region of rearranged TCR beta genes was performed with a multiplex PCR assay on genomic DNA. On the Illumina HiSeq System, the amplified TCR beta libraries were sequenced as 87-base-pair reads. Regarding the original processing steps: Across the 500 to 750 repertoires, a later analysis counted some 81 million unique TCR beta chains, approximately 12 million of which were shared by at least two donors. Raw reads were error-corrected and collapsed into unique sequences with a nearest-neighbor algorithm that merged closely related sequences to remove PCR and sequencing errors. CDR3 sequences were aligned to IMGT reference sequences to assign V, D and J gene segments. For a sequence to be retained, a match of at least six nucleotides was required to both a V gene segment and a J gene segment. A rearrangement was called productive if the CDR3 had no stop codons and remained in frame with V and J, and every other rearrangement was called non-productive. Following IMGT convention, CDR3 was defined as the stretch from the second conserved V-encoded cysteine up to the conserved J-encoded phenylalanine. The earlier analysis of 500 to 600 of the donors excluded sequences that lacked an unambiguous match to a single V gene segment. In an earlier analysis of 587 of the donors, V segments were called functional above 56.7% productive rearrangements and were called segregating when the between-donor standard deviation exceeded 5%. To diagnose cytomegalovirus status from the catalog of TCR beta chain sequences, a statistical classification framework was built. V and J gene assignment, in a later analysis, came from comparing TCR nucleotide sequences with IMGT/GENE-DB human TR gene sequences. A later analysis assigned CDR3 sequences and most-parsimonious VDJ recombination scenarios with the TCRdist pipeline. A later analysis defined each TCR beta chain by its CDR3 amino acid sequence plus V-gene family, and excluded reads lacking a unique V-gene family. In a later analysis, 500 to 650 highly shared, low-generation-probability nucleotide sequences were removed to address suspected cross-contamination and a sequencing artifact. A later analysis calculated a clonal expansion index for each public chain from normalized within-repertoire ranks of inferred template counts. In a later analysis, generation probabilities were computed using a VDJ recombination model fitted to out-of-frame rearrangements, and the results were checked against IGoR. A later analysis scored TCR-TCR, TCR-HLA and TCR-CMV co-occurrence with hypergeometric tests, applying a repertoire-size bias correction to TCR pairs. False discovery rates were estimated in a later analysis by permuting HLA or CMV assignments 20 times. In a later analysis, co-occurring TCRs were grouped using DBSCAN, and TCRdist sequence similarity was added for clustering within HLA-allele-positive subsets. Co-occurrence clustering excluded repertoires with fewer than 30,000 or more than 120,000 public chains, plus five with anomalous nucleotide sharing. TCRdb's version of the immuneACCESS table is confined to in-frame rearrangements and falls short of the full clone set. An unresolved V gene accounts for under half of the shortfall where checked; the remainder is of unknown origin. The D gene and trimming were derived from the DNA, and the V and J assignments and clone size from that table. Across this sample there are some 150,000 clones, with roughly 83% seen only once. The top ten hold about 4% of the sample.

The cohort consisted of 670 or so healthy bone marrow donors. Cohort members were all nominally healthy when sampled, although unrecorded immune exposures were likely present. CMV serostatus was recorded as positive for about 300 and negative for about half of the 666 cohort members, whereas no CMV serostatus was recorded for the donor in question. Every donor gave a peripheral blood sample, and the peripheral blood mononuclear cells from that sample were used for TCR beta sequencing. Genomic DNA extraction from the blood cell samples was performed with the Qiagen DNeasy Blood Extraction Kit. Concerning this clone itself: This clone's antigen is unknown. One base away there is no much larger clone; base qualities are not given.

Material for sequencing was PBMCs. This TCR was recovered from a human donor in good health. Recombination linked TRBV27 to TRBJ1-2, and 8 junctional nucleotides match TRBD1. The CDR3 reads as follows: CASSPSDRVGYGYTF. The sequenced DNA is TGTGCCAGCAGCCCCTCGGACAGGGTAGGCTATGGCTACACCTTC.